These T cell receptor beta chains were read from a single sample in a study of Graves' ophthalmopathy and Graves' hyperthyroidism. TCRdb reanalysed the multiplex PCR reads using MiXCR and keeps one entry per CDR3 protein. The sample holds approximately 330,000 distinct CDR3 sequences, roughly a sixth seen once. The sample consisted of peripheral blood. These receptor sequences come from an adult man with Graves' ophthalmopathy. The CDR3 runs from the conserved cysteine through the conserved F or W. D genes are given only for firm matches. The listing skips clone size in some rows; elsewhere it reads once, few, many or a size class.

clone size	V gene	D gene	J gene	CDR3 protein	CDR3 DNA
.	TRBV7-2	TRBD2	TRBJ2-5	CASSFLAGVKETQYF	TGTGCCAGCAGCTTTTTGGCGGGGGTTAAAGAGACCCAGTACTTC
few	TRBV12-3/TRBV12-4	TRBD1	TRBJ1-6	CASRRTRWDRARNSPLHF	TGTGCCAGCAGACGCACGCGGTGGGACAGGGCCCGGAATTCACCCCTCCACTTT
many	TRBV6-5	.	TRBJ2-2	CASRVRTGELFF	TGTGCCAGCAGGGTTAGGACCGGGGAGCTGTTTTTT
.	TRBV20-1	.	TRBJ1-1	CSATDGDPEAFF	TGCAGTGCCACCGACGGGGACCCTGAAGCTTTCTTT
many	TRBV6-1	.	TRBJ1-5	CASLWGLGQPQHF	TGTGCCAGCTTATGGGGCTTGGGGCAGCCCCAGCATTTT
many	TRBV12-3/TRBV12-4	.	TRBJ1-2	CASSPPSSGAANYGYTF	TGTGCCAGCAGTCCACCCTCGAGTGGGGCGGCTAACTATGGCTACACCTTC
many	TRBV5-1	.	TRBJ2-2	CASSLKDRSGTGELFF	TGCGCCAGCAGCTTGAAGGATAGATCGGGAACCGGGGAGCTGTTTTTT
many	TRBV28	.	TRBJ2-4	CASSPQGLAKNIQYF	TGTGCCAGCAGTCCTCAGGGTCTAGCCAAAAACATTCAGTACTTC
many	TRBV7-2	.	TRBJ1-6	CASSSSRGNSYNSPLHF	TGTGCCAGCAGCTCAAGCCGGGGGAACTCCTATAATTCACCCCTCCACTTT
.	TRBV27	TRBD2	TRBJ2-5	CASRRGAGQETQYF	TGTGCCAGCAGGCGGGGGGCAGGACAAGAGACCCAGTACTTC
many	TRBV20-1	TRBD2	TRBJ2-7	CSPSLDWGGNSYEQYF	TGCAGTCCGAGCCTGGACTGGGGGGGGAACTCCTACGAGCAGTACTTC
many	TRBV2	TRBD1	TRBJ1-5	CASSSQGALYGRQPQHF	TGTGCCAGCAGCTCCCAGGGGGCCTTGTATGGGCGTCAGCCCCAGCATTTT
.	TRBV28	TRBD2	TRBJ2-7	CASSPGGLGGDWGRQYF	TGTGCCAGCAGCCCCGGGGGGTTAGGAGGGGACTGGGGTAGGCAGTACTTC
many	TRBV7-2	.	TRBJ2-5	CASSPITGQETQYF	TGTGCCAGCAGCCCCATAACAGGGCAAGAGACCCAGTACTTC
.	TRBV24-1	.	TRBJ2-5	CATSELDGAQETQYF	TGTGCCACCAGTGAATTAGATGGGGCACAAGAGACCCAGTACTTC
.	TRBV6-2/TRBV6-3	.	TRBJ1-3	CASSYSRGNSGNTIYF	TGTGCCAGCAGTTACTCTCGCGGAAACTCTGGAAACACCATATATTTT
many	TRBV20-1	TRBD2	TRBJ2-6	CSARGIAGGPGANVLTF	TGCAGTGCTAGAGGAATAGCGGGGGGACCTGGGGCCAACGTCCTGACTTTC
many	TRBV12-3/TRBV12-4	.	TRBJ1-1	CASSLRGATTEAFF	TGTGCCAGCAGTTTACGAGGGGCGACCACTGAAGCTTTCTTT
many	TRBV4-1	TRBD1	TRBJ1-1	CASSHTGTGNTEAFF	TGCGCCAGCAGCCACACCGGGACAGGGAACACTGAAGCTTTCTTT
many	TRBV6-1	.	TRBJ1-4	CASSELTGGEFNEKLFF	TGTGCCAGCAGTGAACTAACTGGCGGGGAATTTAATGAAAAACTGTTTTTT
many	TRBV24-1	.	TRBJ2-7	CATGGPLGEQYF	TGTGCCACCGGGGGACCGTTGGGGGAGCAGTACTTC
many	TRBV15	.	TRBJ2-7	CATSRGGRDYEQYF	TGTGCCACCAGCAGAGGGGGACGCGACTACGAGCAGTACTTC
few	TRBV11-2	TRBD2	TRBJ2-5	CASSSGLAGSSRTTQYF	TGTGCCAGCAGCTCGGGACTAGCGGGCTCCTCCCGGACGACCCAGTACTTC
many	TRBV7-2	.	TRBJ1-5	CASNRRSEPQHF	TGTGCCAGCAACAGGCGAAGTGAGCCCCAGCATTTT
once	TRBV5-1	.	TRBJ1-1	CASSLRGEDTEAFF	TGCGCCAGCAGCTTGAGAGGAGAGGACACTGAAGCTTTCTTT
many	TRBV5-1	TRBD1	TRBJ2-7	CASSSRTGRSYEQYF	TGCGCCAGCAGTTCCCGGACAGGTCGCTCCTACGAGCAGTACTTC
many	TRBV25-1	TRBD1	TRBJ1-5	CASSDRQGGQHF	TGTGCCAGCAGTGACCGACAGGGCGGCCAGCATTTT
many	TRBV7-2	.	TRBJ2-5	CASSLSRVMVETQYF	TGTGCCAGCAGCTTATCCCGGGTGATGGTTGAGACCCAGTACTTC
many	TRBV6-5	TRBD1	TRBJ1-5	CASKARGGQPQHF	TGTGCCAGCAAGGCCAGGGGGGGTCAGCCCCAGCATTTT
many	TRBV11-2	TRBD1	TRBJ2-5	CASSLDSIQGVGTQYF	TGTGCCAGCAGCTTAGATTCTATTCAGGGGGTCGGGACCCAGTACTTC